Presented here are 27 T cell receptor beta chains from one specimen sequenced in a study of T-cell reconstitution after alpha-beta-depleted transplantation in children. TCRbeta library preparation incorporated unique molecular identifiers. TCRdb re-called the PCR reads through MiXCR, storing one row per CDR3 protein. Among fewer than 700,000 distinct CDR3 sequences listed, approximately 12% were seen once. The specimen was PBMCs, mostly from graft donor cells, collected 360 days after TCRalphabeta/CD19-depleted stem cell transplant. Receptors were obtained from a male patient younger than 18 who had a stem cell transplant for acute myeloid leukemia, so the T cells may come from the graft donor.

This clonotype was seen only a few times. This rearrangement joins TRBV11-2 to TRBJ2-1, with 14 bases matching TRBD2. Germline lookup yields CDR1 SGHAT and CDR2 FQNNGV. V lost 1 base, J lost 8 bases, and 10 bases stayed unmatched. The CDR3 is 18 amino acids. The CDR3 loop reads CASSLGARGLAGAYEQFF. CDR3 nucleotide sequence: TGTGCCAGCAGCTTAGGGGCAAGGGGACTAGCGGGAGCCTATGAGCAGTTCTTC.

This clonotype occurred many times. This chain uses TRBV7-8 with TRBJ2-7; TRBD1 agrees at 9 bases. This CDR3 has 14 residues. Per the germline V gene, CDR1 is SGHVS and CDR2 is FQNEAQ. V lost 3 bases to trimming and J lost 3 bases; unmatched junction nucleotides: 3. In DNA, the CDR3 is TGTGCCAGCAGCTTGAGGACAGGGGTCTACGAGCAGTACTTC. Translating it yields CASSLRTGVYEQYF.

V usage is TRBV3-1 and J usage is TRBJ2-1, with 9 bases matching TRBD2. In germline, CDR1 is LGHDT, CDR2 YNNKEL (reference sequence). This CDR3 comprises 15 residues. Germline trimming cut 4 bases from V and 12 bases from J; bases unmatched to any gene: 13. The DNA for the CDR3 is TGTGCCAGCAGCCCAGGGACTAGCAGGCTCATGGGGCAGTTCTTC. This translates into CASSPGTSRLMGQFF.

The chain links TRBV10-3 to TRBJ2-6; TRBD1 matches 10 bases. Germline V gene data show CDR1 as ENHRY and CDR2 as SYGVKD. The V and J ends lost 10 bases and 0 bases, in that order; junction bases with no gene match: 6. CDR3 length: 16 residues. DNA for the CDR3: TGTGCCACCACCGGGACAGGGGACTCTGGGGCCAACGTCCTGACTTTC. Translated, it gives CATTGTGDSGANVLTF.

V gene TRBV30 combines with J gene TRBJ2-1; D not certain. The V end was cut by 8 bases, the J end by 0 bases, with 11 bases between. Germline loops: CDR1 GTSNPN, CDR2 SVGIG (reference sequence). This CDR3 spans 13 amino acids. This CDR3 reads CAITPSSYNEQFF. In DNA, the CDR3 is TGTGCCATTACGCCTAGCTCCTACAATGAGCAGTTCTTC. Drawing the rest from reference TRBV30 and TRBJ2-1, the complete variable domain is SQTIHQWPATLVQPVGSPLSLECTVEGTSNPNLYWYRQAAGRGLQLLFYSVGIGQISSEVPQNLSASRPQDRQFILSSKKLLLSDSGFYLCAITPSSYNEQFFGPGTRLTVL.

This clonotype was detected many times. The chain links TRBV28 to TRBJ2-1; D remains unclear. The germline V gene encodes CDR1 MDHEN and CDR2 SYDVKM. CDR3 size: 15 residues. The V end lost 6 bases, the J end lost 9 bases, and 21 bases lay between the germline ends. Written as DNA, the CDR3 is TGTGCCAGCAGCTCCACAGTTCTCGGGCCCCCTGAGCAGTTCTTC. Protein sequence: CASSSTVLGPPEQFF.

This clonotype appeared a few times. The gene calls are TRBV5-1 and TRBJ2-2, with 8 nucleotides matching TRBD2. The CDR3 has 17 residues. V trimming: 1 base; J trimming: 0 bases; junction bases outside the gene matches: 5. Germline lookup yields CDR1 SGHRS and CDR2 YFSETQ. The CDR3 sequence: CASSLPSGPTNTGELFF. CDR3 DNA: TGCGCCAGCAGCTTGCCTAGCGGGCCTACGAACACCGGGGAGCTGTTTTTT.

This clonotype was seen a few times. The V gene is TRBV7-6, the J gene TRBJ2-7; tentative D call: TRBD2 (7 bases). The germline V gene encodes CDR1 SGHVS and CDR2 FNYEAQ. V lost 4 bases and J 7 bases, leaving 26 bases between the germline ends. This CDR3 has 17 residues. The CDR3 sequence: CASSSPSGGHYLGEQYF. The CDR3 bases are TGTGCCAGCAGCTCCCCTTCGGGGGGCCATTACCTTGGGGAGCAGTACTTC.

This clonotype has more than one count but fewer than ten. The chain recombines TRBV20-1 with TRBJ2-1; a weak D match, TRBD1 (5 bases). Trimming left V 3 bases short and J 0 bases short, with 9 bases between. The CDR3 is made up of 14 amino acids. CDR1 is DFQATT, CDR2 SNEGSKA, per germline (reference sequence). CDR3 DNA: TGCAGTGCTAGGACAGTCAGCTCCTACAATGAGCAGTTCTTC. Translated: CSARTVSSYNEQFF.

This clonotype was counted only a few times. This chain connects TRBV18 to TRBJ2-6; no clear D. CDR3 length: 19 amino acids. The germline V and J ends were trimmed by 2 bases and 0 bases, with 17 bases remaining between them. Germline CDR1 is KGHSH and CDR2 is LQKENI. The CDR3: CASSPLIGSETSGANVLTF. The CDR3 region has the DNA TGTGCCAGCTCACCATTAATTGGCAGTGAAACCTCTGGGGCCAACGTCCTGACTTTC.

The chain links TRBV7-9 to TRBJ2-4; TRBD1 or TRBD2 may be the D gene (5 bases each). Per the germline V gene, CDR1 is SEHNR and CDR2 is FQNEAQ (reference sequence). This CDR3 has 13 residues. V lost 5 bases, J lost 8 bases, and 13 bases lay in between. The CDR3 loop is CASSPLGVDIQYF. The CDR3 coding sequence is TGTGCCAGCAGCCCGCTGGGGGTAGACATTCAGTACTTC.

This clonotype was observed many times. This chain uses TRBV29-1 with TRBJ2-3, with D possibly matching TRBD1 (6 bases). Trimming stripped 4 bases from V and 9 bases from J, with 8 bases between. The CDR3 extends over 10 amino acids. Germline lookup yields CDR1 SQVTM and CDR2 ANQGSEA. CDR3 nucleotide sequence: TGCAGCGTTGCCGGGACAACGCAGTATTTT. Translated: CSVAGTTQYF.

This clonotype has a handful of counts. CDR3 in amino acids: CASSPDGTGELFF. The DNA of the CDR3 is TGTGCCAGCAGCCCTGACGGCACCGGGGAGCTGTTTTTT. The V call is TRBV11-3, the J call TRBJ2-2; D is ambiguous. The CDR3 runs to 13 residues. The germline CDR1 and CDR2 sequences are SGHNT and YENEEA. V shed 5 bases and J shed 4 bases, with 8 bases lying between them.

In its sample, this clonotype was seen a few times. The chain is built from TRBV7-3 and TRBJ2-2; 9 bases are a match to TRBD2. The CDR3 totals 19 residues. CDR1 and CDR2 from the germline V gene are SGHTA and FQGTGA. Trimming cost V 1 base and J 1 base; bases outside gene matches: 10. For the CDR3, the DNA is TGTGCCAGCAGCTTAATAAGTCCTAGCGGGAATATGAACACCGGGGAGCTGTTTTTT. Amino acids: CASSLISPSGNMNTGELFF.

This chain uses TRBV12-3 or TRBV12-4 with TRBJ2-5; 8 bases line up with TRBD2. The CDR3 loop spans 13 amino acids. After removal of 3 bases from V and 5 bases from J, the junction contained 2 bases not matched to a gene. CDR3 DNA sequence: TGTGCCAGCAGTTTCTCGGGGGGGGAGACCCAGTACTTC. Residues: CASSFSGGETQYF.

The J gene is TRBJ1-1, the V gene TRBV5-1; 8 positions match TRBD1. J was trimmed by 3 bases and V by 2 bases; bases with no gene match: 6. The CDR3 totals 15 residues. CDR1 and CDR2 (germline): SGHRS, YFSETQ. The DNA of the CDR3 is TGCGCCAGCAGCTTCTACAGGGGGATGGACACTGAAGCTTTCTTT. This translates into CASSFYRGMDTEAFF.

The chain employs TRBV20-1 and TRBJ2-7; D gene uncertain. The CDR3 has 14 amino acids. From germline, CDR1 is DFQATT and CDR2 SNEGSKA (reference sequence). V dropped 2 bases and J dropped 1 base, with 12 bases sitting between them. For the CDR3, the DNA is TGCAGTGCTAGAATGGGCGCGGCGTCCTACGAGCAGTACTTC. Translation: CSARMGAASYEQYF.

In its sample, this clonotype was seen many times. The chain uses TRBV7-4 and TRBJ2-1, with a tentative D call TRBD1 (6 bases). This CDR3 is 16 amino acids long. V lost 0 bases and J 1 base, leaving 10 bases between the germline ends. Germline V lookup: CDR1 SGHVT, CDR2 SQSDAQ. The CDR3 DNA reads TGTGCCAGCAGCTTAGCGCTAGGGGGTTCCTACAATGAGCAGTTCTTC. Amino acids: CASSLALGGSYNEQFF.

This clonotype came up many times. Here the CDR3 DNA reads TGTGCCAGCAGTCCCGGGGGTAGCGGGATAAATATCGGGGAGCTGTTTTTT. Its translation is CASSPGGSGINIGELFF. This sequence joins TRBV12-3 or TRBV12-4 and TRBJ2-2; 8 positions match TRBD2. V trimming: 5 bases; J trimming: 7 bases; junction bases outside the gene matches: 15. This CDR3 is 17 amino acids long.

This clonotype came up many times. V usage is TRBV28 and J usage is TRBJ2-5; D perhaps matches TRBD1 (5 bases). CDR1 and CDR2 from the germline V gene are MDHEN and SYDVKM. This CDR3 is built from 13 residues. V was trimmed by 10 bases and J by 7 bases, leaving 19 bases between them. The CDR3, as DNA: TGTGCCACACAACTGACAGTCGCCGGGACCCAGTACTTC. This sequence encodes CATQLTVAGTQYF.

This clonotype has a handful of counts. J is TRBJ1-1 and V is TRBV29-1, with D perhaps matching TRBD1 (5 bases). V was pared by 5 bases and J by 4 bases, with 11 bases between. This CDR3 is built from 12 residues. From germline, CDR1 is SQVTM and CDR2 ANQGSEA. The DNA for the CDR3 is TGCAGCGTTCAGGGTATGACCACTGAAGCTTTCTTT. It yields the protein CSVQGMTTEAFF.

This clonotype was recorded a few times. V and J are TRBV6-5 and TRBJ2-3; D is ambiguous. CDR1 MNHEY and CDR2 SVGAGI come from the germline V gene. Trimming took 0 bases from V and 4 from J, leaving 17 bases between them. This CDR3 contains 17 residues. The CDR3, as DNA: TGTGCCAGCAGTTACTCTCTTCGGTCACGACCCCCAGATACGCAGTATTTT. It specifies CASSYSLRSRPPDTQYF.

This clonotype was picked up a small number of times. This chain uses TRBV28 with TRBJ2-1; 9 nucleotides line up with TRBD2. The V segment lost 7 bases and the J segment 7 bases; nucleotides outside the gene matches: 14. The CDR3 has 16 residues. Germline values: CDR1 MDHEN, CDR2 SYDVKM. CDR3 protein: CASTNVAGAPGNEQFF. CDR3 nucleotide sequence: TGTGCCAGCACCAACGTAGCGGGAGCCCCCGGGAATGAGCAGTTCTTC.

This clonotype was counted a single time. The CDR3 sequence is CASRQPTNRRHETQYF. As DNA, the CDR3 is TGTGCCAGCAGACAACCGACAAACAGGCGCCACGAGACCCAGTACTTC. The genes are TRBV7-2 and TRBJ2-5; maybe TRBD1 (5 bases). The germline CDR1 and CDR2 sequences are SGHTA and FQGNSA. There are 16 residues in the CDR3. V lost 6 bases and J 5 bases, leaving 22 bases between the germline ends.

This rearrangement joins TRBV7-2 to TRBJ1-1; 7 bases agree with TRBD1. Germline-derived CDR1 and CDR2 are SGHTA and FQGNSA. The J segment lost 4 bases and the V segment lost 3 bases, leaving 8 bases of the junction unmatched. This CDR3 comprises 15 residues. The CDR3 nucleotides read TGTGCCAGCAGCTTTAATGACAGGGCGGGCACTGAAGCTTTCTTT. The encoded protein is CASSFNDRAGTEAFF.

This clonotype turned up a few times. V usage is TRBV5-6 and J usage is TRBJ2-7, with a weak D call TRBD2 (5 bases). Trimming left V 1 base short and J 7 bases short, with 12 bases between. The germline CDR1 and CDR2 sequences are SGHDT and YYEEEE. The CDR3 loop spans 13 amino acids. CDR3 loop: CASSLNVQREQYF. The CDR3 DNA reads as TGTGCCAGCAGCTTGAACGTCCAGCGGGAGCAGTACTTC.

The V and J genes are TRBV27 and TRBJ2-7; no clear D gene. V lost 2 bases, J lost 4 bases, and 15 bases lay in between. Germline V CDR1 and CDR2: MNHEY, SMNVEV (reference sequence). The CDR3 has 15 residues. The CDR3 bases are TGTGCCAGCAGTTTACTCCCCCTAATCAATTACGAGCAGTACTTC. This translates into CASSLLPLINYEQYF.